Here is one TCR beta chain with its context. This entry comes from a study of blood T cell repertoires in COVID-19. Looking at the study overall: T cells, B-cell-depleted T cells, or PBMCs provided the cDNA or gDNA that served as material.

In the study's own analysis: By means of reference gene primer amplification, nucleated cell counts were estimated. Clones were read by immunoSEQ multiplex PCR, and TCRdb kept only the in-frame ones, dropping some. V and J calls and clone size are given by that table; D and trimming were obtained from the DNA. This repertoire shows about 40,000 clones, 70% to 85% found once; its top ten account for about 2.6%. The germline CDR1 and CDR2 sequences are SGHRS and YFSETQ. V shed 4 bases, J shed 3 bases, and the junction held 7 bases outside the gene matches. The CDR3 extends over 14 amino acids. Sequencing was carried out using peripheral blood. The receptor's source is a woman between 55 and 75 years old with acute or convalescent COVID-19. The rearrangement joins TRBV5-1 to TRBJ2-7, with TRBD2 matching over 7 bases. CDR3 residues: CASSRAGEGYEQYF. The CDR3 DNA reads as TGCGCCAGCAGCCGCGCCGGGGAGGGCTACGAGCAGTACTTC.